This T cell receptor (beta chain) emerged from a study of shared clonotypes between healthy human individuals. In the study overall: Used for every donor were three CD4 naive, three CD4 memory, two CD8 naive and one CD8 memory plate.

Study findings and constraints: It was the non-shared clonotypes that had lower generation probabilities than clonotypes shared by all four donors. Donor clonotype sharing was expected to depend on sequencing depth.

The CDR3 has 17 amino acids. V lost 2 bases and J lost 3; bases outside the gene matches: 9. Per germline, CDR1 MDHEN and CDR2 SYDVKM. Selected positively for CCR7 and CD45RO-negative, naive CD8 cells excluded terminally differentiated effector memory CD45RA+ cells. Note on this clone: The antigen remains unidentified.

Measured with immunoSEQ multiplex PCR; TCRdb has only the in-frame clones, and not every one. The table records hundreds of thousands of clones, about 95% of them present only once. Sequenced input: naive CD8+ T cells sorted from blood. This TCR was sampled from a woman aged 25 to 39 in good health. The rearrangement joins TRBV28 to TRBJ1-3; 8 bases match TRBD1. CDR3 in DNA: TGTGCCAGCAGTTTACCCGGGCAGGGGGCGTATGGAAACACCATATATTTT. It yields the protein CASSLPGQGAYGNTIYF.